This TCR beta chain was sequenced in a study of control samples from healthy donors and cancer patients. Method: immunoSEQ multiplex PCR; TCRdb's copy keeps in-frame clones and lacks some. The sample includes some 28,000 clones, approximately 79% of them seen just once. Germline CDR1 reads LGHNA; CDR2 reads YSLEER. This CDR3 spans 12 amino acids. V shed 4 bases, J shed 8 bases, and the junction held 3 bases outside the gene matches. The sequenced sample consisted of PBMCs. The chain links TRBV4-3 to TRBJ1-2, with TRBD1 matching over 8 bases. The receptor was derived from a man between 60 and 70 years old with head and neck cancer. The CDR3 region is CASSLTGDGYTF. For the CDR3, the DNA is TGCGCCAGCAGCCTGACAGGGGACGGCTACACCTTC.